Listed here are 12 T cell receptor beta chains from one sample, sequenced in a study of OX40 agonist ivuxolimab in advanced cancers. Sequenced by immunoSEQ multiplex PCR; TCRdb stores in-frame clones only, minus some. The sample consists of over 45,000 clones, approximately 84% of them appearing once. Sequenced here: CD4+ or CD8+ T cells sorted from blood, sampled in a trial of the OX40 agonist ivuxolimab. These receptors were taken from an adult with an advanced solid tumor such as melanoma, head and neck, liver or kidney cancer.

The chain combines TRBV6-6 with TRBJ1-2, with D possibly TRBD1 on 5 matching bases. V shed 8 bases and J shed 4 bases, with 14 bases lying between them. The germline CDR1 and CDR2 sequences are MNHNY and SVGAGI (reference sequence). This CDR3 is 13 amino acids long. The DNA for the CDR3 is TGTGCCAGCGCAGGGCGCAACCTCTATGGCTACACCTTC. It is translated as CASAGRNLYGYTF.

V is TRBV5-5 and J is TRBJ1-6; D possibly corresponds to TRBD1 (5 bases). Germline lookup yields CDR1 SGHKS and CDR2 YYEKEE (reference sequence). CDR3 length equals 15 residues. V dropped 0 bases and J dropped 9 bases, with 13 bases sitting between them. Written as DNA, the CDR3 is TGTGCCAGCAGCTTGGACCCCCCGAGGGGTTCACCCCTCCACTTT. Its translation is CASSLDPPRGSPLHF. Supplemented by reference TRBV5-5 and TRBJ1-6, the full variable domain reads DAGVTQSPTHLIKTRGQQVTLRCSPISGHKSVSWYQQVLGQGPQFIFQYYEKEERGRGNFPDRFSARQFPNYSSELNVNALLLGDSALYLCASSLDPPRGSPLHFGNGTRLTVT.

The chain joins TRBV2 to TRBJ2-5; no definite D call. V dropped 2 bases and J dropped 1 base, with 5 bases sitting between them. This CDR3 has 13 residues. Germline CDR1 is SNHLY and CDR2 is FYNNEI. In nucleotides, the CDR3 is TGTGCCAGCAGTGAATATCCCCAAGAGACCCAGTACTTC. Translation: CASSEYPQETQYF.

The genes are TRBV19 and TRBJ2-2; no clear D gene. The CDR3 totals 14 residues. V was clipped by 3 bases and J by 7 bases, with 12 bases between them. CDR1 is LNHDA and CDR2 is SQIVND in the germline V gene (reference sequence). The CDR3 DNA is TGTGCCAGTAGTATTGCTACCTCGGTCGGGGAGCTGTTTTTT. This encodes CASSIATSVGELFF.

The rearrangement joins TRBV7-8 to TRBJ1-2; D is uncertain. CDR1 SGHVS and CDR2 FQNEAQ come from the germline V gene. The CDR3 is 13 amino acids. V was clipped by 4 bases and J by 2 bases, with 8 bases between them. CDR3 sequence: CASSSSINYGYTF. The CDR3 DNA is TGTGCCAGCAGCTCCTCAATCAACTATGGCTACACCTTC.

The chain combines TRBV29-1 with TRBJ2-5; 12 nucleotides match TRBD1. Germline CDR1 and CDR2: SQVTM and ANQGSEA. The CDR3 is 16 amino acids. V was clipped by 5 bases and J by 4 bases; unmatched bases: 11. The CDR3 reads CSVQIAGQGAGETQYF. CDR3 coding DNA: TGCAGCGTTCAAATTGCGGGACAGGGGGCGGGAGAGACCCAGTACTTC.

The chain has TRBV7-9 and TRBJ2-7, with a weak D call TRBD1 (6 bases). With 8 bases removed from V and 6 bases from J, the gap between germline ends came to 14 bases. In germline, CDR1 is SEHNR, CDR2 FQNEAQ (reference sequence). This CDR3 region has 12 residues. DNA of the CDR3: TGTGCCAGCGAGGGGGTCGTTGGCGAGCAGTACTTC. It encodes CASEGVVGEQYF.

The DNA for the CDR3 is TGTGCTAGTGCCACCGGCGGGGACCCCCCAGGGGAGCTGTTTTTT. It yields the protein CASATGGDPPGELFF. The J gene is TRBJ2-2, the V gene TRBV12-5; D is perhaps TRBD2 (6 bases). Looked up from germline, CDR1 is LGHNT and CDR2 is FRNRAP. This CDR3 spans 15 amino acids. With 7 bases removed from V and 8 bases from J, the gap between germline ends came to 20 bases. Based on the CDR3 plus reference TRBV12-5 and TRBJ2-2, the full variable domain is DARVTQTPRHKVTEMGQEVTMRCQPILGHNTVFWYRQTMMQGLELLAYFRNRAPLDDSGMPKDRFSAEMPDATLATLKIQPSEPRDSAVYFCASATGGDPPGELFFGEGSRLTVL.

The chain is built from TRBV4-1 and TRBJ1-4; D unclear. The CDR3 totals 16 residues. V gave up 4 bases and J gave up 7 bases, with 19 bases separating them. Germline V gene sequence: CDR1 MGHRA, CDR2 YSYEKL. The CDR3 DNA follows: TGCGCCAGCAGCCGAATACCGCCTGGTTTCCGTGAAAAACTGTTTTTT. Residues: CASSRIPPGFREKLFF.

This chain's CDR3 is CATSRGQILAGELFF. CDR3 nucleotide sequence: TGTGCCACCAGCAGAGGACAGATCCTGGCCGGGGAGCTGTTTTTT. The rearrangement links TRBV15 to TRBJ2-2; maybe TRBD1 (5 bases). From germline, CDR1 is LNHNV and CDR2 YYDKDF (reference sequence). The length of the CDR3 is 15 residues. V was pared by 1 base and J by 6 bases, with 12 bases between.

The chain links TRBV4-2 to TRBJ2-3, with D possibly matching TRBD2 (6 bases). This CDR3 has 16 residues. Trimming stripped 8 bases from V and 2 bases from J, with 20 bases between. Germline V CDR1 and CDR2: LGHNA, YNFKEQ. CDR3 region: CASSPSPGLTTDTQYF. The CDR3 region has the DNA TGTGCCAGCTCCCCCTCTCCGGGACTTACCACAGATACGCAGTATTTT.

This chain uses TRBV19 with TRBJ2-7; perhaps TRBD1 as D (5 bases). V was cut by 1 base and J by 5 bases, with 12 bases left in between. CDR1 is LNHDA, CDR2 SQIVND, per germline (reference sequence). The CDR3 has 14 residues. As DNA, the CDR3 is TGTGCCAGTAGTATAGGGGGCCAGGTTGACGAGCAGTACTTC. Translation: CASSIGGQVDEQYF.